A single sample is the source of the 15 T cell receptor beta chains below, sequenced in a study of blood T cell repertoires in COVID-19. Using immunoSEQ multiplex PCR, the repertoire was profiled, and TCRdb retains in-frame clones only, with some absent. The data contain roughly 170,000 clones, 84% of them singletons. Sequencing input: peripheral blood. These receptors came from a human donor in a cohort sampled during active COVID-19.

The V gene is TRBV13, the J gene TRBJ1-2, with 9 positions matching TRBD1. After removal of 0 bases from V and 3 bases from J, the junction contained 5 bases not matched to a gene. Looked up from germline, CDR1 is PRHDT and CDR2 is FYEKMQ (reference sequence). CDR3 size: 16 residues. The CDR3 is CASSLGLQGAHYGYTF. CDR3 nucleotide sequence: TGTGCCAGCAGCTTAGGCTTACAGGGGGCTCACTATGGCTACACCTTC.

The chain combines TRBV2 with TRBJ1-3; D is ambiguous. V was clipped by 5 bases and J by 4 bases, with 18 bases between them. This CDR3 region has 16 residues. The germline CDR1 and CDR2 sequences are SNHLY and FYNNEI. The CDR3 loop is CASSQPPGMGGNTIYF. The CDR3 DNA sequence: TGTGCCAGCAGTCAGCCACCGGGAATGGGAGGAAACACCATATATTTT.

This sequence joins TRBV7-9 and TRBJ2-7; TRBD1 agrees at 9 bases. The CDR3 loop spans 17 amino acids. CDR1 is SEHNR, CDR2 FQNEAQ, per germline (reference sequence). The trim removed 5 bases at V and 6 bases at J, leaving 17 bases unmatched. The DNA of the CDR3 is TGTGCCAGCAGCAACCTACCGGGACAGGGAGAAACGGGCGAGCAGTACTTC. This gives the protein CASSNLPGQGETGEQYF.

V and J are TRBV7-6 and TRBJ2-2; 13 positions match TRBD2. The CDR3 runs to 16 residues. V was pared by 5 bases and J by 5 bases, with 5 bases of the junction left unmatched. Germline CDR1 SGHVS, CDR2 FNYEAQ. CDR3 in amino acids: CASSLGLAGPTGELFF. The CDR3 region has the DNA TGTGCCAGCAGCCTGGGACTAGCGGGGCCTACCGGGGAGCTGTTTTTT. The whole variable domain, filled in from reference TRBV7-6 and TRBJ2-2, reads GAGVSQSPRYKVTKRGQDVALRCDPISGHVSLYWYRQALGQGPEFLTYFNYEAQQDKSGLPNDRFSAERPEGSISTLTIQRTEQRDSAMYRCASSLGLAGPTGELFFGEGSRLTVL.

CDR3 in DNA: TGCGCCAGCAGTGGAATAGCGGGGGGGCTTGAGACCCAGTACTTC. Translated, it gives CASSGIAGGLETQYF. V is TRBV10-2 and J is TRBJ2-5, with 11 nucleotides matching TRBD2. From germline, CDR1 is WSHSY and CDR2 SAAADI. The CDR3 is 15 residues long. J was trimmed by 5 bases and V by 4 bases; bases with no gene match: 6.

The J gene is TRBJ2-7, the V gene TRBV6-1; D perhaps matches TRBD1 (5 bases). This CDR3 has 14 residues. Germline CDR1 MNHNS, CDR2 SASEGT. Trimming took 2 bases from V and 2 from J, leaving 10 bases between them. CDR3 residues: CASSEPGLPYEQYF. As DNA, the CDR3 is TGTGCCAGCAGTGAACCAGGGCTACCCTACGAGCAGTACTTC.

The CDR3 reads CSVESGQGVTGELFF. Written as DNA, the CDR3 is TGCAGCGTTGAATCCGGACAGGGGGTCACCGGGGAGCTGTTTTTT. The genes are TRBV29-1 and TRBJ2-2, with 10 positions matching TRBD1. Germline CDR1 SQVTM, CDR2 ANQGSEA. The CDR3 length is 15 residues. V shed 2 bases, J shed 4 bases, and the junction held 4 bases outside the gene matches.

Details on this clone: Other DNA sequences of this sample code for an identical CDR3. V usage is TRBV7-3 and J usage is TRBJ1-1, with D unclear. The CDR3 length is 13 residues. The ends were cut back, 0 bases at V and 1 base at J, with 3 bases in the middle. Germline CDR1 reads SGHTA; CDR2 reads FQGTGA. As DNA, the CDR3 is TGTGCCAGCAGCTTAACGGCGAACACTGAAGCTTTCTTT. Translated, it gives CASSLTANTEAFF.

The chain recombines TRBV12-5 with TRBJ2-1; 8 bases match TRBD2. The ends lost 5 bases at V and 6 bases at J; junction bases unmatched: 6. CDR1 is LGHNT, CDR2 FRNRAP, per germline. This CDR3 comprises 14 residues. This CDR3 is CASGSPGGFNEQFF. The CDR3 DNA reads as TGTGCTAGTGGTAGCCCGGGGGGGTTCAATGAGCAGTTCTTC.

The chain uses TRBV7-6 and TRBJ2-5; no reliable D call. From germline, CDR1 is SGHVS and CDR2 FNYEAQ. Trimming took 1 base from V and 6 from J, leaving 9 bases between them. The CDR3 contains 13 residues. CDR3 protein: CASSLGGDQTQYF. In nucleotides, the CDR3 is TGTGCCAGCAGCTTAGGAGGTGACCAGACCCAGTACTTC.

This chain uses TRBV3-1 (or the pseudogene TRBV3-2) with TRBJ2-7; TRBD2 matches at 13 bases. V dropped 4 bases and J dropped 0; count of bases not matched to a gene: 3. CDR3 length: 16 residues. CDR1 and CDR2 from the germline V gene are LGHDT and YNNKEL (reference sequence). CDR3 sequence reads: CASSPRTSGGSYEQYF. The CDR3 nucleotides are TGTGCCAGCAGCCCCCGGACTAGCGGGGGCTCCTACGAGCAGTACTTC.

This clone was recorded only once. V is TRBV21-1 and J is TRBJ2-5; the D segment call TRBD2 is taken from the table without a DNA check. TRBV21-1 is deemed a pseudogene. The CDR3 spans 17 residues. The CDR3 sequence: CASSKKTLDGSGETQYF. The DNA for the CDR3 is TGTGCCAGCAGCAAAAAGACGCTAGATGGCTCGGGAGAGACCCAGTACTTC.

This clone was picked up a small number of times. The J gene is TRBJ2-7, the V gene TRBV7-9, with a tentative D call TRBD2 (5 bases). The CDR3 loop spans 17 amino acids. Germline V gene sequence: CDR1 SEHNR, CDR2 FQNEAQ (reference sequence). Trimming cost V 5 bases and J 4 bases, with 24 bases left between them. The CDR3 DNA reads TGTGCCAGCAGCAACCATCAGGCATGGGAGATGGGGTACGAGCAGTACTTC. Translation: CASSNHQAWEMGYEQYF.

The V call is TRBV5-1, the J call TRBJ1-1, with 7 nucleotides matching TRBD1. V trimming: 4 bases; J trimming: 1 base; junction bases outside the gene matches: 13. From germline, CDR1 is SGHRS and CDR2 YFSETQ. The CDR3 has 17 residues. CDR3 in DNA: TGCGCCAGCAGCCTAGGGGGCGCGGTGGTGGGGAACACTGAAGCTTTCTTT. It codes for CASSLGGAVVGNTEAFF. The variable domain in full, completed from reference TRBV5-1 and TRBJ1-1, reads KAGVTQTPRYLIKTRGQQVTLSCSPISGHRSVSWYQQTPGQGLQFLFEYFSETQRNKGNFPGRFSGRQFSNSRSEMNVSTLELGDSALYLCASSLGGAVVGNTEAFFGQGTRLTVV.

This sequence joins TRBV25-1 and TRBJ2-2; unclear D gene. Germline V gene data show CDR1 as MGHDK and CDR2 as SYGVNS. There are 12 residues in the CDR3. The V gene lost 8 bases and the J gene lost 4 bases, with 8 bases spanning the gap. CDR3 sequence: CASARLTGELFF. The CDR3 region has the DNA TGTGCCAGCGCACGACTCACCGGGGAGCTGTTTTTT.